The 27 T cell receptor beta chains below come from one sample, sequenced in a study of shared clonotypes between healthy human individuals. Assay: immunoSEQ multiplex PCR; the TCRdb copy retains only in-frame clones and omits some. Among 300,000 to 400,000 clones, less than 85% were seen once, and the ten largest hold 9% to 12%. Sequenced input: memory CD4+ T cells sorted from blood. Subset meaning: CD45RA-negative fraction. All receptors derive from a man aged 25-45 years in good health.

The V call is TRBV28, the J call TRBJ1-5; D is perhaps TRBD1 (5 bases). This CDR3 contains 14 residues. Between the trimmed V and J ends, which lost 5 bases and 4 bases, there was a span of 12 bases. Germline lookup yields CDR1 MDHEN and CDR2 SYDVKM. DNA of the CDR3: TGTGCCAGCAGTCTGGAGGAGGGGAATCAGCCCCAGCATTTT. This codes for CASSLEEGNQPQHF.

The chain is built from TRBV11-2 and TRBJ2-7; the D is unclear. Germline CDR1 SGHAT, CDR2 FQNNGV. There are 13 residues in the CDR3. V was clipped by 5 bases and J by 6 bases, with 14 bases between them. CDR3 DNA sequence: TGTGCCAGCAGCCGGAGACCCGGTGGCGAGCAGTACTTC. Encoded protein: CASSRRPGGEQYF.

V gene TRBV10-3 combines with J gene TRBJ1-2, with 8 positions matching TRBD1. J was trimmed by 8 bases and V by 6 bases; bases with no gene match: 8. The CDR3 runs to 13 residues. CDR1 is ENHRY and CDR2 is SYGVKD in the germline V gene. The CDR3 DNA reads TGTGCCATCAGGGGGGACAGGAATCGAGGCTACACCTTC. Its translation: CAIRGDRNRGYTF.

In its sample, this clone was seen many times. The rearrangement uses TRBV7-8 and TRBJ1-5; unclear D gene. V was trimmed by 0 bases and J by 2 bases, leaving 14 bases between them. This CDR3 has 17 residues. The germline CDR1 and CDR2 sequences are SGHVS and FQNEAQ. CDR3 in amino acids: CASSLARRTRRNQPQHF. The CDR3 DNA is TGTGCCAGCAGCTTAGCAAGAAGGACCAGGCGCAATCAGCCCCAGCATTTT.

The chain recombines TRBV5-1 with TRBJ1-2, with no clear D. The CDR3 runs 14 residues. Trimming shortened V by 0 bases and J by 1 base, and 7 bases separated the two germline ends. CDR1 is SGHRS and CDR2 is YFSETQ in the germline V gene. The chain's CDR3 is CASSLAPDNYGYTF. CDR3 nucleotides: TGCGCCAGCAGCTTGGCCCCGGATAACTATGGCTACACCTTC.

The V gene is TRBV19, the J gene TRBJ1-5; D perhaps matches TRBD1 (5 bases). The CDR3 sequence is 15 residues long. Germline V gives CDR1 LNHDA, CDR2 SQIVND (reference sequence). V shed 1 base and J shed 4 bases, with 11 bases lying between them. Here the CDR3 reads CASSIGPGQNQPQHF. As DNA, the CDR3 is TGTGCCAGTAGTATAGGTCCAGGACAAAATCAGCCCCAGCATTTT. Drawing the rest from reference TRBV19 and TRBJ1-5, the complete variable domain is DGGITQSPKYLFRKEGQNVTLSCEQNLNHDAMYWYRQDPGQGLRLIYYSQIVNDFQKGDIAEGYSVSREKKESFPLTVTSAQKNPTAFYLCASSIGPGQNQPQHFGDGTRLSIL.

The chain recombines TRBV6-1 with TRBJ2-7; 10 nucleotides align to TRBD1. There are 15 residues in the CDR3. Germline-derived CDR1 and CDR2 are MNHNS and SASEGT. Trimming removed 8 bases from V and 7 bases from J; junction bases left unmatched: 14. The CDR3 bases are TGTGCCAGCCTATTTGAGGACAGGGGGACCGGTGAGCAGTACTTC. This codes for CASLFEDRGTGEQYF.

This sequence joins TRBV9 and TRBJ2-1; a weak D match, TRBD2 (6 bases). The V gene's germline CDR1 is SGDLS and CDR2 YYNGEE. This CDR3 is 14 amino acids long. With 4 bases removed from V and 8 bases from J, the gap between germline ends came to 16 bases. The CDR3 sequence is CASSPADYIYEQFF. CDR3 sequence (DNA): TGTGCCAGCAGCCCCGCGGACTACATCTATGAGCAGTTCTTC.

This clone showed up just once. The chain employs TRBV6-6 and TRBJ2-2, with D unclear. Germline V lookup: CDR1 MNHNY, CDR2 SVGAGI (reference sequence). Trimming stripped 10 bases from V and 2 bases from J, with 11 bases between. The CDR3 runs 13 residues. CDR3 protein: CAIGNGNTGELFF. The CDR3 DNA reads TGTGCCATAGGGAACGGCAACACCGGGGAGCTGTTTTTT.

V and J are TRBV9 and TRBJ2-7; the match to TRBD2 covers 15 bases. CDR1 and CDR2 from the germline V gene are SGDLS and YYNGEE. CDR3 size: 17 residues. Germline trimming cut 3 bases from V and 2 bases from J; bases unmatched to any gene: 6. The CDR3 is CASSEGTSGRKTYEQYF. The CDR3 DNA reads TGTGCCAGCAGCGAGGGGACTAGCGGGAGGAAAACCTACGAGCAGTACTTC.

The rearrangement joins TRBV29-1 to TRBJ2-1; 8 bases match TRBD1. This CDR3 has 12 residues. V gave up 3 bases and J gave up 8 bases; unmatched junction bases: 3. Germline lookup yields CDR1 SQVTM and CDR2 ANQGSEA. The CDR3 spells CSVETGVDEQFF. The CDR3 region has the DNA TGCAGCGTTGAGACAGGGGTCGATGAGCAGTTCTTC.

The chain employs TRBV2 and TRBJ2-1, with D maybe TRBD2 (5 bases). This CDR3 has 15 amino acids. Germline V gene sequence: CDR1 SNHLY, CDR2 FYNNEI. V shed 6 bases and J shed 0 bases, with 12 bases lying between them. The CDR3 nucleotides are TGTGCCAGCAGGGCACAGCGGAGCTCCTACAATGAGCAGTTCTTC. This translates into CASRAQRSSYNEQFF.

The chain has TRBV11-2 and TRBJ2-6, with D perhaps being TRBD1 or TRBD2 (5 bases each). Deletions cut 3 bases from V and 0 bases from J, with 15 bases between. Per germline, CDR1 SGHAT and CDR2 FQNNGV. CDR3 size: 18 residues. CDR3 loop: CASSLGVNMGSGANVLTF. In nucleotides, the CDR3 is TGTGCCAGCAGCTTGGGGGTAAATATGGGCTCTGGGGCCAACGTCCTGACTTTC.

The CDR3 spells CASSFFRGSHGYGYTF. The CDR3 DNA reads TGTGCCAGCAGCTTTTTTCGTGGGTCCCACGGCTATGGCTACACCTTC. The J gene is TRBJ1-2, the V gene TRBV5-4; D is undetermined. Germline CDR1 SGHNT, CDR2 YYREEE (reference sequence). V lost 2 bases and J lost 4, with 18 bases in between. The CDR3 covers 16 residues.

The chain has TRBV6-6 and TRBJ2-3; D gene ambiguous. V gave up 5 bases and J gave up 4 bases, with 7 bases separating them. The CDR3 contains 12 residues. CDR1 MNHNY and CDR2 SVGAGI come from the germline V gene (reference sequence). As DNA, the CDR3 is TGTGCCAGCAGTCGTAAATCAGATACGCAGTATTTT. Its translation: CASSRKSDTQYF.

This clone was detected a few times. This chain joins TRBV28 and TRBJ1-5, with 9 bases fitting TRBD1. Trimming at V came to 6 bases and at J to 7 bases, leaving 13 bases not matched to a gene. The CDR3 is 16 amino acids. Germline CDR1 MDHEN, CDR2 SYDVKM. This CDR3 is CASRPTGTGLTQPQHF. In nucleotides, the CDR3 is TGTGCCAGCAGGCCTACCGGGACAGGGCTTACCCAGCCCCAGCATTTT.

The chain joins TRBV19 to TRBJ2-3; perhaps TRBD2 as D (6 bases). The CDR3 runs 17 residues. Germline CDR1 is LNHDA and CDR2 is SQIVND (reference sequence). The V end was cut by 4 bases, the J end by 4 bases, with 21 bases between. CDR3 in DNA: TGTGCCAGTAGTAGAACCGGGCGGGACTTAAGACCAGATACGCAGTATTTT. Translated, it gives CASSRTGRDLRPDTQYF.

The chain carries TRBV19 and TRBJ2-3; no definite D call. The CDR3 spans 16 residues. The germline gives CDR1 LNHDA, CDR2 SQIVND (reference sequence). V lost 5 bases and J lost 0, with 15 bases in between. CDR3 coding DNA: TGTGCCAGTAGTGCCCGCCCGGCTGGGAGCACAGATACGCAGTATTTT. Translated, it gives CASSARPAGSTDTQYF.

This sequence joins TRBV28 and TRBJ2-7; TRBD2 aligns across 9 bases. Looked up from germline, CDR1 is MDHEN and CDR2 is SYDVKM. Germline trimming cut 8 bases from V and 3 bases from J; bases unmatched to any gene: 8. The CDR3 covers 14 residues. CDR3 in amino acids: CASLGHSGSYEQYF. The CDR3 nucleotides are TGTGCCAGCCTGGGGCATAGCGGGAGCTACGAGCAGTACTTC.

The chain joins TRBV19 to TRBJ1-4; no reliable D call. The CDR3 has 15 residues. V shed 6 bases and J shed 0 bases, with 11 bases lying between them. CDR1 is LNHDA, CDR2 SQIVND, per germline (reference sequence). In nucleotides, the CDR3 is TGTGCCAGTAGACGCTATATTACAACTAATGAAAAACTGTTTTTT. It specifies CASRRYITTNEKLFF.

The genes are TRBV18 and TRBJ2-5; TRBD1 aligns across 8 bases. The trim removed 2 bases at V and 5 bases at J, leaving 10 bases unmatched. The CDR3 runs 16 residues. The germline V gene encodes CDR1 KGHSH and CDR2 LQKENI. CDR3 in DNA: TGTGCCAGCTCACCATGGACAGGGAATAACCTCGAGACCCAGTACTTC. This translates into CASSPWTGNNLETQYF. The complete variable domain, with remaining parts taken from reference TRBV18 and TRBJ2-5, reads NAGVMQNPRHLVRRRGQEARLRCSPMKGHSHVYWYRQLPEEGLKFMVYLQKENIIDESGMPKERFSAEFPKEGPSILRIQQVVRGDSAAYFCASSPWTGNNLETQYFGPGTRLLVL.

This rearrangement joins TRBV9 to TRBJ2-2, with 9 bases identical to TRBD1. The CDR3 is made up of 15 amino acids. The germline V gene has CDR1 SGDLS and CDR2 YYNGEE. V shed 5 bases and J 3 bases; nucleotides not matched to a gene: 5. The CDR3 region has the DNA TGTGCCAGCAGTTTGGGGACAGGGTACACCGGGGAGCTGTTTTTT. It specifies CASSLGTGYTGELFF.

The chain carries TRBV6-1 and TRBJ1-4; 9 bases are a match to TRBD1. The CDR3 length is 15 residues. J lost 8 bases, V lost 8 bases, and 12 bases had no gene match. CDR1 is MNHNS, CDR2 SASEGT, per germline. The CDR3 DNA sequence: TGTGCCAGCCGACCCTACGGCGACAGGGGGGAAAAACTGTTTTTT. This sequence encodes CASRPYGDRGEKLFF.

The chain joins TRBV5-5 to TRBJ1-1; D not resolved. This CDR3 region has 12 residues. Germline loops: CDR1 SGHKS, CDR2 YYEKEE (reference sequence). V was pared by 5 bases and J by 0 bases, with 5 bases between. As DNA, the CDR3 is TGTGCCAGCAGTTCGGTGAACACTGAAGCTTTCTTT. Its protein is CASSSVNTEAFF.

V is TRBV5-6 and J is TRBJ1-2; no clear D gene. V shed 0 bases and J shed 8 bases, with 23 bases lying between them. Looked up from germline, CDR1 is SGHDT and CDR2 is YYEEEE. The CDR3 length is 17 residues. This CDR3 reads CASSLARFLVRAEGYTF. The CDR3, as DNA: TGTGCCAGCAGCTTGGCGCGGTTTTTGGTGAGGGCTGAGGGCTACACCTTC.

V is TRBV7-9 and J is TRBJ1-5; D is unresolved. Germline-derived CDR1 and CDR2 are SEHNR and FQNEAQ (reference sequence). The CDR3 has 14 residues. V was clipped by 4 bases and J by 4 bases, with 11 bases between them. The CDR3 DNA sequence: TGTGCCAGCAGCTCCAACCCCGGTAATCAGCCCCAGCATTTT. As protein: CASSSNPGNQPQHF.

J is TRBJ2-5 and V is TRBV9; the D call may be TRBD1 or TRBD2 (5 bases each). The CDR3 has 13 amino acids. V was shortened by 0 bases and J by 7 bases, with 10 bases between the two germline ends. Germline V gene lookup returns CDR1 SGDLS and CDR2 YYNGEE. The CDR3 coding sequence is TGTGCCAGCAGCGTAGGGGGACGTGGGACCCAGTACTTC. Residues: CASSVGGRGTQYF.